This TCR beta chain was documented in a study of a mutant IDH1 vaccine in newly diagnosed glioma. Study as a whole: Held at week 35, visit V12 was the safety follow-up, and visit V13 followed at week 47.

The CDR3 is 11 residues long. Per the germline V gene, CDR1 is SNHLY and CDR2 is FYNNEI. The V end lost 6 bases, the J end lost 10 bases, and 12 bases lay between the germline ends. This clone appeared a few times. No antigen is known for it. Specified time point: week 35, safety follow-up. The content of each vaccine dose was 300 ug of mutant IDH1 20-mer peptide, and topical imiquimod accompanied it. Scheduled for weeks 1, 3, 5, 7, 11, 15, 19 and 23, eight vaccinations were given to patients. Method: immunoSEQ multiplex PCR; TCRdb's copy keeps in-frame clones and lacks some. The sample has under 50,000 clones, more than 75% seen once.

The sample in question was PBMCs, obtained from a glioma patient whose treatment included an IDH1 peptide vaccine. This clonotype was obtained from a woman in her thirties or forties with glioma. This chain connects TRBV2 to TRBJ1-1; no clear D. CDR3: CASRVSPGAFF. In DNA form, the CDR3 reads TGTGCCAGCAGGGTTTCCCCAGGAGCTTTCTTT.